This TCR beta chain was identified during a study of Graves' ophthalmopathy and Graves' hyperthyroidism (dated by TCRdb to 2016 to 2018). Background on the whole study: Peripheral blood samples were taken at the time of initial diagnosis, before any treatment was given. For independent validation, a separate cohort was made up of approximately 18 hyperthyroidism patients plus 17 patients who later progressed from hyperthyroidism to ophthalmopathy. In total, around 140 blood samples were TCR-sequenced: around 42 ophthalmopathy, some 72 hyperthyroidism and roughly 17 hyperthyroidism-to-ophthalmopathy patients. To explore V-J signatures that distinguish ophthalmopathy from hyperthyroidism, a discovery set of 90 to 100 patients was enrolled, made up of 40 to 45 with ophthalmopathy and 57 with stable hyperthyroidism. After sampling, hyperthyroidism patients received methimazole starting at 30 mg daily, and ophthalmopathy patients received high-dose intravenous methylprednisolone. To tell Graves' ophthalmopathy apart from Graves' hyperthyroidism, and to predict which patients would progress to ophthalmopathy, the study relied on TCR beta repertoire signatures. In six or seven hyperthyroidism patients, the T-cell repertoires found in thyroid tissue were compared with those found in blood. The roughly 91 discovery patients were randomly split 7:3 into training and test sets. General conclusions and limits of the study: Ophthalmopathy was separated from stable hyperthyroidism by the 13-signature model with just under 90% sensitivity and around 81% specificity in cross-validation and with 80%/75% in the test set. Sample size was not statistically predetermined, and group allocation was not concealed from the investigators. In validation, the model predicted ophthalmopathy progression with about 71% sensitivity and around 72% specificity; more than ten predicted patients were CT-confirmed with GO in a median of around 6.5 months. Most of the expanded thyroid clonotypes with a frequency above 0.001 were also detected in blood, and it was suggested that the thyroid immune response may be reflected by blood repertoires.

For repertoire sequencing, the TCR beta CDR3 regions were amplified from RNA transcripts. The first round of RT-PCR was done with HTBI primers and the Qiagen OneStep RT-PCR kit, and was followed by a second round of multiplex PCR, then size selection and purification. Libraries were sequenced on an Illumina HiSeq2000 using paired-end 100 bp reads. Processing in the source paper ran as follows. SOAPnuke was used to process the reads, throwing out any read that had adapters, had uncalled bases, had a mean Phred below 15, or lacked an exact constant-primer or identifier match. High-quality paired reads were merged with COPE v1.2.5. Clonotypes were defined as unique nucleotide sequences and were aligned to IMGT TRB V, D and J references using MiTCR v1.1. The analysis was limited to V-J combinations with a frequency above 0.0001, which together covered over 98% of repertoires. A TCR clonal expansion and chaos score per V-J combination was defined as the ratio of F50 clonal expansion to chaos observed in the TCRdist matrix. Welch's t-statistics and random forest were used to reduce features to about a dozen V-J combinations, which were fed into a naive Bayes classifier. The similarity between thyroid and blood repertoires was quantified using the Morisita-Horn index. The raw public data were reprocessed by TCRdb itself: fastp quality trimming at Q25, MiXCR clonotype calling, in-frame beta chains only. Each record represents a unique CDR3 protein, reported with the most common genes and DNA among its rows. The V and J calls were not made by the authors but by TCRdb's processing. In this sample the table shows about 480,000 distinct CDR3 sequences, approximately 14% of which occur a single time. The biggest ten clones account for about a tenth of the sample.

Ophthalmopathy patients were characterized by moderately to severely active disease, a Clinical Activity Score of at least 3, a NOSPECS grade of at least 4, and a disease duration under 3 months. Patients with other autoimmune diseases, uncontrolled infections, pregnancy or lactation were excluded. Clinical symptoms, serum thyroxine, TRAb, thyroid ultrasound and orbital computed tomography were used for diagnosis. Ficoll-Paque density gradient centrifugation was used to isolate PBMCs from around 10 ml of fresh peripheral blood. Total RNA was extracted with Trizol reagent and quality-checked on an Agilent 2100 Bioanalyzer. This clonotype was observed many times. It has no known antigen specificity. No per-base quality is available; no much larger clone lies one base away. From the cysteine through the phenylalanine, the CDR3 covers 13 amino acids. Only CDR3 DNA is held: 39 bases, read in frame from base 1. V and J are truncated by 5 bases and 6 bases respectively, leaving an intervening sequence of 13 bases.

This receptor was taken from a woman aged 30 to 39 with Graves' ophthalmopathy. Donor details come from another sample of the same person, matched by shared clones. The V gene is TRBV12-3 or TRBV12-4 and the J gene is TRBJ1-1, with TRBD1 as a weak D call on 6 bases. Sequenced input: blood. Here the CDR3 is given as CASSPTEGAEAFF. The DNA sequence follows: TGTGCCAGCAGTCCGACCGAGGGGGCTGAAGCTTTCTTT.